Following are 29 T cell receptor beta chains from one sample sequenced in a study of cytomegalovirus exposure and HLA in healthy donors. A multiplex PCR was run with 60 Vbeta primers and 13 Jbeta primers. TCRdb's copy holds only in-frame clones and misses some; the assay was immunoSEQ multiplex PCR. This repertoire shows 160,000 or so clones, 79% found once; its top ten account for around 0.69%. Material for sequencing was PBMCs. The receptors were sampled from a woman between 35 and 50 years old in good health and CMV-seronegative.

The genes are TRBV5-1 and TRBJ2-7, with D unresolved. The CDR3 is made up of 12 amino acids. Deletions cut 1 base from V and 7 bases from J, with 9 bases between. The germline gives CDR1 SGHRS, CDR2 YFSETQ. In DNA form, the CDR3 reads TGCGCCAGCAGCTTGAGCCTCGAGGAGCAGTACTTC. It yields the protein CASSLSLEEQYF.

The chain employs TRBV11-3 and TRBJ1-2; D uncertain. CDR1 and CDR2 from the germline V gene are SGHNT and YENEEA. The CDR3 sequence is 15 residues long. Trimming cost V 0 bases and J 8 bases, with 16 bases left between them. The CDR3 reads CASSLDSRGDGGYTF. Written as DNA, the CDR3 is TGTGCCAGCAGCTTAGATTCACGCGGGGATGGAGGCTACACCTTC.

The J gene is TRBJ1-1, the V gene TRBV11-2, with D perhaps matching TRBD1 (5 bases). The ends were cut back, 6 bases at V and 2 bases at J, with 7 bases in the middle. In germline, CDR1 is SGHAT, CDR2 FQNNGV. This CDR3 contains 12 residues. CDR3 in amino acids: CASRTDNTEAFF. Written as DNA, the CDR3 is TGTGCCAGCAGGACAGACAACACTGAAGCTTTCTTT. Filled out from reference TRBV11-2 and TRBJ1-1, the complete variable domain reads EAGVAQSPRYKIIEKRQSVAFWCNPISGHATLYWYQQILGQGPKLLIQFQNNGVVDDSQLPKDRFSAERLKGVDSTLKIQPAKLEDSAVYLCASRTDNTEAFFGQGTRLTVV.

The rearrangement joins TRBV6-5 to TRBJ2-1, with TRBD1 matching over 7 bases. The CDR3 is 12 residues long. CDR1 is MNHEY, CDR2 SVGAGI, per germline. Unmatched junction bases numbered 0, after V lost 0 bases and J lost 10 bases. CDR3 sequence reads: CASSYSDREQFF. In nucleotides, the CDR3 is TGTGCCAGCAGTTACTCGGACAGGGAGCAGTTCTTC.

V is TRBV9 and J is TRBJ2-3, with D perhaps matching TRBD1 (6 bases). V lost 4 bases, J lost 2 bases, and 11 bases lay in between. This CDR3 is 14 amino acids long. Germline CDR1 SGDLS, CDR2 YYNGEE. The CDR3 region is CASSPTGSTDTQYF. The CDR3 nucleotides are TGTGCCAGCAGCCCGACAGGATCCACAGATACGCAGTATTTT.

The chain links TRBV11-3 to TRBJ2-7; 8 bases match TRBD1. This CDR3 spans 16 amino acids. V lost 1 base and J lost 0; bases outside the gene matches: 5. CDR1 and CDR2 (germline): SGHNT, YENEEA. In nucleotides, the CDR3 is TGTGCCAGCAGCTTAGGCACAGGGGGAAGCTCCTACGAGCAGTACTTC. Translation: CASSLGTGGSSYEQYF.

This chain uses TRBV7-9 with TRBJ1-3; 10 nucleotides match TRBD1. The length of the CDR3 is 16 residues. CDR1 is SEHNR and CDR2 is FQNEAQ in the germline V gene (reference sequence). V trimming: 1 base; J trimming: 3 bases; junction bases outside the gene matches: 3. The CDR3 loop reads CASSLGDRGFGNTIYF. The CDR3 DNA reads TGTGCCAGCAGCTTAGGGGACAGGGGTTTTGGAAACACCATATATTTT. Combining the CDR3 with reference TRBV7-9 and TRBJ1-3 gives the whole variable domain DTGVSQNPRHKITKRGQNVTFRCDPISEHNRLYWYRQTLGQGPEFLTYFQNEAQLEKSRLLSDRFSAERPKGSFSTLEIQRTEQGDSAMYLCASSLGDRGFGNTIYFGEGSWLTVV.

The rearrangement links TRBV29-1 to TRBJ2-7; a possible D gene is TRBD2 (7 bases). The CDR3 length is 13 residues. The V and J ends lost 7 bases and 2 bases respectively, with 15 bases between them. Germline V lookup: CDR1 SQVTM, CDR2 ANQGSEA. DNA for the CDR3: TGCAGCGCTGGGGGGGGGCACCCCTACGAGCAGTACTTC. Translated: CSAGGGHPYEQYF.

V is TRBV2 and J is TRBJ1-6, with 8 bases that match TRBD1. The V segment lost 6 bases and the J segment 9 bases; nucleotides outside the gene matches: 7. The CDR3 has 14 amino acids. Per germline, CDR1 SNHLY and CDR2 FYNNEI. CDR3 sequence reads: CASRTDRGGSPLHF. The CDR3 bases are TGTGCCAGCAGGACAGACAGGGGCGGTTCACCCCTCCACTTT.

The V and J genes are TRBV7-8 and TRBJ2-7; D not resolved. Trimming pared 2 bases from V and 6 bases from J, leaving 11 bases between. Germline CDR1 SGHVS, CDR2 FQNEAQ. CDR3 size: 13 residues. CDR3 nucleotides: TGTGCCAGCAGCTTAAGAGGAGTTCCCGAGCAGTACTTC. It encodes CASSLRGVPEQYF.

The chain recombines TRBV6-5 with TRBJ2-1; TRBD1 might be the D (6 bases). The CDR3 is 13 residues long. From germline, CDR1 is MNHEY and CDR2 SVGAGI. Trimming took off 2 bases at V and 7 bases at J, with 9 bases between the two ends. CDR3 sequence: CASSYGQPNEQFF. The DNA of the CDR3 is TGTGCCAGCAGTTACGGACAGCCTAATGAGCAGTTCTTC.

The chain links TRBV5-1 to TRBJ2-1, with 9 positions matching TRBD2. The CDR3 loop spans 14 amino acids. The ends lost 7 bases at V and 1 base at J; junction bases unmatched: 3. Germline V lookup: CDR1 SGHRS, CDR2 YFSETQ. In DNA form, the CDR3 reads TGCGCCAGCGCTAGCGGGGATTCCTACAATGAGCAGTTCTTC. It specifies CASASGDSYNEQFF.

V gene TRBV27 combines with J gene TRBJ1-4, with a possible D match to TRBD1 (5 bases). CDR3 length: 20 residues. The V end was cut by 5 bases, the J end by 5 bases, with 30 bases between. The germline V gene encodes CDR1 MNHEY and CDR2 SMNVEV (reference sequence). DNA of the CDR3: TGTGCCAGCAGTCCGGGGCAACTACTTCCGGGGGTGGCCTTAAATGAAAAACTGTTTTTT. This sequence encodes CASSPGQLLPGVALNEKLFF.

The chain links TRBV30 to TRBJ2-5; 7 bases match TRBD1. After removal of 2 bases from V and 5 bases from J, the junction contained 8 bases not matched to a gene. The CDR3 is made up of 14 amino acids. Per the germline V gene, CDR1 is GTSNPN and CDR2 is SVGIG (reference sequence). In DNA, the CDR3 is TGTGCCTGGAGTACTACAGGGGCTGGGGAGACCCAGTACTTC. Translated, it gives CAWSTTGAGETQYF. Full variable domain (missing parts from reference TRBV30 and TRBJ2-5): SQTIHQWPATLVQPVGSPLSLECTVEGTSNPNLYWYRQAAGRGLQLLFYSVGIGQISSEVPQNLSASRPQDRQFILSSKKLLLSDSGFYLCAWSTTGAGETQYFGPGTRLLVL.

To note about this clone: The identical CDR3 is also encoded by other nucleotide sequences in the sample. The chain couples TRBV2 to TRBJ1-2; D is ambiguous. The CDR3 runs 12 residues. With 6 bases removed from V and 4 bases from J, the gap between germline ends came to 9 bases. The germline CDR1 and CDR2 sequences are SNHLY and FYNNEI. CDR3 region: CASRGTAYGYTF. The CDR3, as DNA: TGTGCCAGCAGGGGTACAGCCTATGGCTACACCTTC. Complete variable domain (other parts from reference TRBV2 and TRBJ1-2): EPEVTQTPSHQVTQMGQEVILRCVPISNHLYFYWYRQILGQKVEFLVSFYNNEISEKSEIFDDQFSVERPDGSNFTLKIRSTKLEDSAMYFCASRGTAYGYTFGSGTRLTVV.

This chain connects TRBV6-1 to TRBJ2-5; possible D gene TRBD2, 5 bases. The J call may be wrong; the DNA end is better matched by TRBJ2-7. There are 13 residues in the CDR3. Germline CDR1 and CDR2: MNHNS and SASEGT. CDR3 DNA sequence: TGTGCCAGCAGTGAATCAGGACTCTACGAGCAGTACTTC. This gives the protein CASSESGLYEQYF.

The V gene is TRBV6-6, the J gene TRBJ1-6; 7 bases match TRBD1. Germline V CDR1 and CDR2: MNHNY, SVGAGI (reference sequence). The CDR3 extends over 15 amino acids. V shed 6 bases and J 7 bases; nucleotides not matched to a gene: 9. The CDR3 sequence is CASREPGTVNSPLHF. DNA for the CDR3: TGTGCCAGCAGAGAACCCGGGACAGTGAATTCACCCCTCCACTTT.

This clone appeared a few times. This chain uses TRBV7-9 with TRBJ2-1; D is possibly TRBD1 (5 bases). This CDR3 is built from 14 residues. The V end lost 3 bases, the J end lost 5 bases, and 11 bases lay between the germline ends. Looked up from germline, CDR1 is SEHNR and CDR2 is FQNEAQ (reference sequence). The CDR3 DNA sequence: TGTGCCAGCAGCTTTAGCCAGGGTGACAATGAGCAGTTCTTC. This sequence encodes CASSFSQGDNEQFF.

This rearrangement joins TRBV19 to TRBJ2-7, with D perhaps matching TRBD2 (6 bases). V was shortened by 1 base and J by 6 bases, with 19 bases between the two germline ends. The germline CDR1 and CDR2 sequences are LNHDA and SQIVND (reference sequence). CDR3 length equals 16 residues. The CDR3 DNA follows: TGTGCCAGTAGTATAGTGGTAAGGGCAGGAGCGGGCGAGCAGTACTTC. It encodes CASSIVVRAGAGEQYF. The whole variable domain, remainder taken from reference TRBV19 and TRBJ2-7, is DGGITQSPKYLFRKEGQNVTLSCEQNLNHDAMYWYRQDPGQGLRLIYYSQIVNDFQKGDIAEGYSVSREKKESFPLTVTSAQKNPTAFYLCASSIVVRAGAGEQYFGPGTRLTVT.

The chain carries TRBV2 and TRBJ1-2; TRBD1 aligns across 11 bases. J lost 7 bases, V lost 5 bases, and 6 bases had no gene match. The germline gives CDR1 SNHLY, CDR2 FYNNEI. This CDR3 is built from 14 residues. CDR3 amino acids: CASSRDRGRGGYTF. CDR3 DNA: TGTGCCAGCAGTAGGGACAGGGGGAGAGGTGGCTACACCTTC.

The chain uses TRBV7-9 and TRBJ2-2; 9 bases agree with TRBD2. The CDR3 runs 16 residues. CDR1 is SEHNR and CDR2 is FQNEAQ in the germline V gene (reference sequence). V shed 3 bases, J shed 4 bases, and the junction held 6 bases outside the gene matches. The CDR3, as DNA: TGTGCCAGCAGCTTGAGCGGGGGGCCCGCCACCGGGGAGCTGTTTTTT. As protein: CASSLSGGPATGELFF.

This clone is a singleton in its sample. The chain links TRBV9 to TRBJ2-1; 7 bases fit TRBD2. The CDR3 sequence is 15 residues long. From germline, CDR1 is SGDLS and CDR2 YYNGEE. Germline trimming cut 2 bases from V and 2 bases from J; bases unmatched to any gene: 4. As DNA, the CDR3 is TGTGCCAGCAGCGTGGAAGGGACTACCTACAATGAGCAGTTCTTC. It translates to CASSVEGTTYNEQFF.

V gene TRBV5-1 combines with J gene TRBJ2-2; TRBD2 aligns across 10 bases. From germline, CDR1 is SGHRS and CDR2 YFSETQ. V was pared by 4 bases and J by 6 bases, with 9 bases of the junction left unmatched. This CDR3 is 16 amino acids long. Here the CDR3 reads CASSGSGGDLPGELFF. CDR3 DNA sequence: TGCGCCAGCAGCGGAAGCGGGGGGGACCTCCCCGGGGAGCTGTTTTTT.

The chain has TRBV5-1 and TRBJ1-1; 10 bases are a match to TRBD1. This CDR3 is built from 14 residues. J gave up 8 bases and V 2 bases, and 6 bases lay outside the gene matches. Germline assignment: CDR1 SGHRS and CDR2 YFSETQ. The chain's CDR3 is CASSLDRGQGEAFF. For the CDR3, the DNA is TGCGCCAGCAGCTTAGACAGGGGGCAAGGGGAAGCTTTCTTT.

This clone is a singleton in its sample. The chain carries TRBV28 and TRBJ1-5, with unresolved D. CDR1 and CDR2 from the germline V gene are MDHEN and SYDVKM. The V and J ends lost 9 bases and 0 bases respectively, with 12 bases between them. This CDR3 is built from 14 residues. The CDR3, as DNA: TGTGCCAGTAGACATCGACCTAGCAATCAGCCCCAGCATTTT. This gives the protein CASRHRPSNQPQHF.

The chain joins TRBV11-2 to TRBJ2-7, with D possibly matching TRBD2 (6 bases). CDR1 is SGHAT and CDR2 is FQNNGV in the germline V gene. The V end was cut by 1 base, the J end by 2 bases, with 12 bases between. CDR3 length: 15 amino acids. The DNA for the CDR3 is TGTGCCAGCAGCTTAGCCGCGGGGTCCCCCTACGAGCAGTACTTC. It yields the protein CASSLAAGSPYEQYF. Full variable domain (rest looked up from reference TRBV11-2 and TRBJ2-7): EAGVAQSPRYKIIEKRQSVAFWCNPISGHATLYWYQQILGQGPKLLIQFQNNGVVDDSQLPKDRFSAERLKGVDSTLKIQPAKLEDSAVYLCASSLAAGSPYEQYFGPGTRLTVT.

V is TRBV5-1 and J is TRBJ2-7; 7 nucleotides align to TRBD2. V trimming: 4 bases; J trimming: 3 bases; junction bases outside the gene matches: 7. The CDR3 extends over 14 amino acids. CDR1 and CDR2 from the germline V gene are SGHRS and YFSETQ. In nucleotides, the CDR3 is TGCGCCAGCAGCCCCGTCGGGACTAACTACGAGCAGTACTTC. Protein sequence: CASSPVGTNYEQYF.

The chain recombines TRBV7-2 with TRBJ2-5; TRBD2 agrees at 7 bases. After removal of 3 bases from V and 5 bases from J, the junction contained 9 bases not matched to a gene. The CDR3 consists of 15 residues. Per germline, CDR1 SGHTA and CDR2 FQGNSA. The chain's CDR3 is CASSLMGDGGETQYF. The DNA for the CDR3 is TGTGCCAGCAGCTTGATGGGGGACGGGGGGGAGACCCAGTACTTC.

Comments on this clone: Other DNA sequences in this specimen translate into the identical CDR3. CDR3 in amino acids: CSVEDMTVNYGYTF. The CDR3 bases are TGCAGCGTTGAGGATATGACAGTTAACTATGGCTACACCTTC. The chain links TRBV29-1 to TRBJ1-2, with a weak D call TRBD1 (5 bases). The germline V gene encodes CDR1 SQVTM and CDR2 ANQGSEA. The CDR3 length is 14 residues. Trimming cost V 3 bases and J 1 base, with 12 bases left between them. Filled out from reference TRBV29-1 and TRBJ1-2, the complete variable domain reads SAVISQKPSRDICQRGTSLTIQCQVDSQVTMMFWYRQQPGQSLTLIATANQGSEATYESGFVIDKFPISRPNLTFSTLTVSNMSPEDSSIYLCSVEDMTVNYGYTFGSGTRLTVV.